The 20 T cell receptor beta chains in this list originate from one sample, sequenced in a study of T and B cells in COVID-19 patients. TRB rearrangements were amplified by multiplex PCR with BIOMED2 TRB-A/B primers. Each CDR3 protein gets one entry after TCRdb re-called the multiplex PCR reads with MiXCR. This table has some 14,000 distinct CDR3 sequences, under 30% appearing once. Blood genomic DNA input for TRB amplification was 250-500 ng. The sample was blood. The receptors were gathered from a human donor who had recovered from COVID-19.

This clonotype came up many times. The J gene is TRBJ1-1, the V gene TRBV6-5; D gene uncertain. CDR3 length: 15 residues. V was shortened by 1 base and J by 0 bases, with 9 bases between the two germline ends. The germline V gene encodes CDR1 MNHEY and CDR2 SVGAGI. The CDR3 nucleotides read TGTGCCAGCAGTTACTTGAGCCAGGTGAACACTGAAGCTTTCTTT. Its translation is CASSYLSQVNTEAFF.

This chain joins TRBV14 and TRBJ2-7; 7 bases are shared with TRBD2. V trimming: 2 bases; J trimming: 6 bases; junction bases outside the gene matches: 4. The CDR3 is 13 residues long. The germline V gene has CDR1 SGHDN and CDR2 FVKESK. The CDR3 sequence is CASSQTSVGEQYF. CDR3 DNA: TGTGCCAGCAGCCAAACTAGCGTCGGCGAGCAGTACTTC.

This clonotype showed up many times. The rearrangement uses TRBV12-3 or TRBV12-4 and TRBJ1-4, with 10 positions matching TRBD1. The CDR3 covers 15 residues. The ends lost 4 bases at V and 10 bases at J; junction bases unmatched: 9. CDR3 sequence (DNA): TGTGCCAGCAGTTCAGGCGGGACAGGGGTGGGAAAACTGTTTTTT. Amino acid sequence: CASSSGGTGVGKLFF.

V gene TRBV7-9 combines with J gene TRBJ1-1; no clear D gene. The CDR3 covers 14 residues. The V and J ends lost 1 base and 1 base respectively, with 7 bases between them. Germline-derived CDR1 and CDR2 are SEHNR and FQNEAQ (reference sequence). The CDR3 DNA reads TGTGCCAGCAGCTTAGTCCTAGAGAACACTGAAGCTTTCTTT. It encodes CASSLVLENTEAFF.

This clonotype occurred many times. This sequence joins TRBV19 and TRBJ1-1, with unresolved D. The germline CDR1 and CDR2 sequences are LNHDA and SQIVND (reference sequence). The CDR3 is made up of 15 amino acids. The V gene lost 5 bases and the J gene lost 1 base, with 14 bases spanning the gap. The CDR3: CASSPASAANTEAFF. Here the CDR3 DNA reads TGTGCCAGTAGTCCGGCATCAGCTGCGAACACTGAAGCTTTCTTT.

The chain combines TRBV5-4 with TRBJ1-1; 7 bases fit TRBD1. After removal of 4 bases from V and 1 base from J, the junction contained 10 bases not matched to a gene. This CDR3 comprises 16 residues. Germline values: CDR1 SGHNT, CDR2 YYREEE (reference sequence). In DNA, the CDR3 is TGTGCCAGCAGCGGCCTGCAGGGACAGCAGAACACTGAAGCTTTCTTT. Protein sequence: CASSGLQGQQNTEAFF.

The chain has TRBV11-2 and TRBJ2-3, with D unresolved. The V end was cut by 1 base, the J end by 2 bases, with 4 bases between. The CDR3 extends over 13 amino acids. Germline CDR1 is SGHAT and CDR2 is FQNNGV. The DNA of the CDR3 is TGTGCCAGCAGCTTAGCCCCCACAGATACGCAGTATTTT. Protein product: CASSLAPTDTQYF.

This chain connects TRBV7-9 to TRBJ2-1; perhaps TRBD2 as D (6 bases). Germline CDR1 is SEHNR and CDR2 is FQNEAQ (reference sequence). The CDR3 is 16 residues long. V lost 5 bases, J lost 0 bases, and 14 bases lay in between. The CDR3: CASSMGLPSSYNEQFF. The CDR3 DNA reads TGTGCCAGCAGCATGGGACTCCCAAGCTCCTACAATGAGCAGTTCTTC.

This clonotype is labeled as medium-sized. The chain carries TRBV19 and TRBJ2-3, with TRBD1 identical over 10 bases. This CDR3 is 15 amino acids long. Per germline, CDR1 LNHDA and CDR2 SQIVND (reference sequence). Trimming at V came to 10 bases and at J to 2 bases, leaving 9 bases not matched to a gene. CDR3 bases: TGTGCCACCGCACCGGGGACAGGGGACACAGATACGCAGTATTTT. Translated: CATAPGTGDTDTQYF.

By share, this clonotype counts as medium-sized. The V gene is TRBV6-5, the J gene TRBJ2-5; 8 bases agree with TRBD2. The germline gives CDR1 MNHEY, CDR2 SVGAGI. With V trimmed by 2 bases and J by 5 bases, 4 bases remained unmatched. The CDR3 totals 14 residues. For the CDR3, the DNA is TGTGCCAGCAGTTACCCGGGGGGGGGCGAGACCCAGTACTTC. It translates to CASSYPGGGETQYF.

This clonotype showed up many times. The CDR3 sequence: CSARDQGAGGDTDTQYF. CDR3 nucleotides: TGCAGTGCTAGAGATCAAGGAGCGGGAGGAGACACAGATACGCAGTATTTT. V gene TRBV20-1 combines with J gene TRBJ2-3; 9 nucleotides line up with TRBD2. The CDR3 is made up of 17 amino acids. Germline V gives CDR1 DFQATT, CDR2 SNEGSKA (reference sequence). With V trimmed by 0 bases and J by 2 bases, 9 bases remained unmatched.

The chain carries TRBV20-1 and TRBJ1-2; D possibly corresponds to TRBD1 (5 bases). The CDR3 extends over 14 amino acids. V lost 8 bases and J 5 bases, leaving 21 bases between the germline ends. Germline V lookup: CDR1 DFQATT, CDR2 SNEGSKA (reference sequence). CDR3 sequence (DNA): TGCAGTTTGGCCCCCGGGACTGTAGGATATGGCTACACCTTC. The encoded protein is CSLAPGTVGYGYTF.

The genes are TRBV12-3 or TRBV12-4 and TRBJ1-5; 9 nucleotides align to TRBD1. The CDR3 extends over 16 amino acids. The V and J ends lost 1 base and 6 bases, in that order; junction bases with no gene match: 7. This chain's CDR3 is CASSLGDRAFRQPQHF. CDR3 nucleotides: TGTGCCAGCAGTTTAGGGGACAGGGCTTTCCGTCAGCCCCAGCATTTT.

This clonotype was detected ten times or more. This chain connects TRBV18 to TRBJ1-4, with 10 bases lining up with TRBD1. V gave up 5 bases and J gave up 11 bases; unmatched junction bases: 5. CDR1 KGHSH and CDR2 LQKENI come from the germline V gene. This CDR3 comprises 13 residues. The CDR3 nucleotides read TGTGCCAGCTCATCCGGGACAGGGGACAAACTGTTTTTT. It specifies CASSSGTGDKLFF. Variable domain in full (rest from reference TRBV18 and TRBJ1-4): NAGVMQNPRHLVRRRGQEARLRCSPMKGHSHVYWYRQLPEEGLKFMVYLQKENIIDESGMPKERFSAEFPKEGPSILRIQQVVRGDSAAYFCASSSGTGDKLFFGSGTQLSVL.

The chain couples TRBV5-1 to TRBJ2-7, with a weak D call TRBD2 (6 bases). The CDR3 has 13 amino acids. V lost 0 bases and J 6 bases, leaving 10 bases between the germline ends. Per germline, CDR1 SGHRS and CDR2 YFSETQ. The CDR3 is CASSLAGLSEQYF. The DNA for the CDR3 is TGCGCCAGCAGCTTGGCGGGACTCTCCGAGCAGTACTTC.

The chain is built from TRBV5-1 and TRBJ1-1; D might be TRBD1 (5 bases). The CDR3 totals 16 residues. Germline V gene lookup returns CDR1 SGHRS and CDR2 YFSETQ. V gave up 4 bases and J gave up 4 bases, with 20 bases separating them. The CDR3 DNA reads as TGCGCCAGCAGCCCAATACTCGGACGGGGGGGCACTGAAGCTTTCTTT. This encodes CASSPILGRGGTEAFF.

The gene calls are TRBV30 and TRBJ1-6, with a weak D call TRBD1 (5 bases). V was cut by 2 bases and J by 9 bases, with 23 bases left in between. Germline CDR1 is GTSNPN and CDR2 is SVGIG (reference sequence). CDR3 size: 17 residues. The CDR3 loop reads CAWSLTPRWGVGSPLHF. The CDR3 DNA sequence: TGTGCCTGGAGTCTGACCCCGCGGTGGGGCGTCGGTTCACCCCTCCACTTT.

The table lists this clonotype with a few counts. This rearrangement joins TRBV5-1 to TRBJ2-3, with 7 positions matching TRBD2. Germline CDR1 SGHRS, CDR2 YFSETQ. V shed 3 bases, J shed 1 base, and the junction held 2 bases outside the gene matches. CDR3 size: 14 residues. The CDR3, as DNA: TGCGCCAGCAGCTCCACTAGCGGCACAGATACGCAGTATTTT. This encodes CASSSTSGTDTQYF.

This sequence joins TRBV6-4 and TRBJ2-1; 11 bases match TRBD2. CDR1 and CDR2 from the germline V gene are MRHNA and SNTAGT. This CDR3 region has 15 residues. V lost 4 bases, J lost 1 base, and 0 bases stayed unmatched. CDR3 DNA sequence: TGTGCCAGCAGTGGGACTAGCGGGTCCTACAATGAGCAGTTCTTC. Translated: CASSGTSGSYNEQFF.

The table lists this clonotype with a few counts. The rearrangement links TRBV12-3 or TRBV12-4 to TRBJ1-6; D perhaps matches TRBD1 (6 bases). Trimming removed 7 bases from V and 8 bases from J, with 12 bases in between. This CDR3 comprises 13 residues. CDR3 bases: TGTGCCAGCACAGGCAGGGGTGATTCACCCCTCCACTTT. It encodes CASTGRGDSPLHF.